The 10 T cell receptor beta chains listed next were all sequenced from one sample in a study of early T cells in non-severe SARS-CoV-2 infection. TCRdb passed the 5' RACE reads through MiXCR, listing each CDR3 protein once. The sample yields about 130,000 distinct CDR3 sequences, about 15% seen once. Sequencing was carried out using whole blood. Receptor source: an adult who was a healthcare worker with PCR-confirmed SARS-CoV-2 infection or an uninfected control (not recorded which).

This clonotype was seen more than once but under ten times. The chain joins TRBV20-1 to TRBJ2-7, with TRBD1 matching 8 bases. This CDR3 is 13 amino acids long. V was clipped by 6 bases and J by 2 bases; unmatched bases: 6. CDR1 is DFQATT, CDR2 SNEGSKA, per germline (reference sequence). The CDR3 DNA follows: TGCAGTGCCGCGGACAGGGCTACCTACGAGCAGTACTTC. Amino acids: CSAADRATYEQYF.

This chain uses TRBV7-9 with TRBJ2-7; 8 bases fit TRBD2. Per the germline V gene, CDR1 is SEHNR and CDR2 is FQNEAQ (reference sequence). This CDR3 comprises 16 residues. V lost 6 bases, J lost 2 bases, and 12 bases stayed unmatched. CDR3 residues: CASSSRDSGAPYEQYF. The CDR3 nucleotides read TGTGCCAGCAGTTCGAGGGATAGCGGGGCCCCCTACGAGCAGTACTTC. The complete variable domain, with remaining parts taken from reference TRBV7-9 and TRBJ2-7, reads DTGVSQNPRHKITKRGQNVTFRCDPISEHNRLYWYRQTLGQGPEFLTYFQNEAQLEKSRLLSDRFSAERPKGSFSTLEIQRTEQGDSAMYLCASSSRDSGAPYEQYFGPGTRLTVT.

This clonotype was observed a handful of times. The genes are TRBV19 and TRBJ1-5, with no clear D. Germline V gives CDR1 LNHDA, CDR2 SQIVND (reference sequence). The V end lost 5 bases, the J end lost 7 bases, and 15 bases lay between the germline ends. CDR3 size: 14 residues. The CDR3 nucleotides are TGTGCCAGTAGTTCCGCGGGCGGAGAACAGCCCCAGCATTTT. Amino acids: CASSSAGGEQPQHF.

The V gene is TRBV7-2, the J gene TRBJ2-1; tentatively, D is TRBD2 (6 bases). V lost 5 bases and J lost 6, with 17 bases in between. The CDR3 is 15 residues long. CDR1 is SGHTA, CDR2 FQGNSA, per germline. The CDR3 bases are TGTGCCAGCAGCCTAACGGCGGGGCCCTTCAATGAGCAGTTCTTC. Its translation is CASSLTAGPFNEQFF. The full variable domain, with the rest looked up from reference TRBV7-2 and TRBJ2-1, is GAGVSQSPSNKVTEKGKDVELRCDPISGHTALYWYRQSLGQGLEFLIYFQGNSAPDKSGLPSDRFSAERTGGSVSTLTIQRTQQEDSAVYLCASSLTAGPFNEQFFGPGTRLTVL.

This clonotype has more than one count but fewer than ten. This CDR3 is CASSIGQPRGGYTF. In DNA form, the CDR3 reads TGTGCCAGTAGTATCGGACAACCCCGAGGTGGCTACACCTTC. The rearrangement links TRBV19 to TRBJ1-2; possible D gene TRBD1, 5 bases. V shed 3 bases and J shed 7 bases, with 15 bases lying between them. From germline, CDR1 is LNHDA and CDR2 SQIVND (reference sequence). CDR3 length: 14 residues. The variable domain in full, with the rest retrieved from reference TRBV19 and TRBJ1-2, is DGGITQSPKYLFRKEGQNVTLSCEQNLNHDAMYWYRQDPGQGLRLIYYSQIVNDFQKGDIAEGYSVSREKKESFPLTVTSAQKNPTAFYLCASSIGQPRGGYTFGSGTRLTVV.

This chain connects TRBV20-1 to TRBJ1-2; TRBD1 agrees at 7 bases. The CDR3 is 13 residues long. After removal of 6 bases from V and 7 bases from J, the junction contained 11 bases not matched to a gene. The germline gives CDR1 DFQATT, CDR2 SNEGSKA (reference sequence). The CDR3 bases are TGCAGTGCGCAGACAGGGATCCCTCCTGGCTACACCTTC. It codes for CSAQTGIPPGYTF.

The chain combines TRBV25-1 with TRBJ1-5; D is undetermined. Trimming shortened V by 5 bases and J by 6 bases, and 17 bases separated the two germline ends. The CDR3 sequence is 15 residues long. CDR1 MGHDK and CDR2 SYGVNS come from the germline V gene. CDR3 sequence (DNA): TGTGCCAGCAGTCGCCGTACAACAGTATTTCAGCCCCAGCATTTT. As protein: CASSRRTTVFQPQHF. Full variable domain (remainder filled in from reference TRBV25-1 and TRBJ1-5): EADIYQTPRYLVIGTGKKITLECSQTMGHDKMYWYQQDPGMELHLIHYSYGVNSTEKGDLSSESTVSRIRTEHFPLTLESARPSHTSQYLCASSRRTTVFQPQHFGDGTRLSIL.

This clonotype was counted a few times. The rearrangement joins TRBV3-1 to TRBJ2-7; D remains ambiguous. Trimming took off 1 base at V and 6 bases at J, with 10 bases between the two ends. The CDR3 extends over 13 amino acids. The germline gives CDR1 LGHDT, CDR2 YNNKEL (reference sequence). The CDR3 spells CASSQARNVEQYF. The CDR3 nucleotides read TGTGCCAGCAGCCAAGCCAGGAACGTCGAGCAGTACTTC.

This clonotype was observed a handful of times. This chain connects TRBV5-1 to TRBJ2-1; no clear D. This CDR3 spans 14 amino acids. CDR1 and CDR2 (germline): SGHRS, YFSETQ. The V and J ends lost 4 bases and 2 bases respectively, with 10 bases between them. The CDR3 here is CASSLVSTYNEQFF. Written as DNA, the CDR3 is TGCGCCAGCAGCCTGGTTAGTACCTACAATGAGCAGTTCTTC.

This clonotype was picked up a small number of times. The rearrangement joins TRBV7-9 to TRBJ2-3; 8 bases map to TRBD2. The CDR3 runs to 13 residues. Germline values: CDR1 SEHNR, CDR2 FQNEAQ (reference sequence). V was clipped by 1 base and J by 6 bases; unmatched bases: 0. CDR3 in DNA: TGTGCCAGCAGCTTAGTAGCGGGGGATACGCAGTATTTT. Protein sequence: CASSLVAGDTQYF.